Shown below are 10 T cell receptor beta chains from a single sample sequenced in a study of Graves' ophthalmopathy and Graves' hyperthyroidism. Transcripts of RNA were the source for amplifying TCR beta CDR3 regions. Amplification began with first-round RT-PCR using HTBI primers, then second-round multiplex PCR was performed. Each CDR3 protein is one row after TCRdb ran MiXCR on the multiplex PCR reads. The sample consists of approximately 1.2 million distinct CDR3 sequences, about 40% of them appearing once. Sequenced material: peripheral blood or thyroid tissue (not recorded which). These receptors were taken from an adult man with Graves' hyperthyroidism.

This clonotype was observed many times. The gene calls are TRBV29-1 and TRBJ1-4; D is undetermined. V was shortened by 5 bases and J by 6 bases, with 4 bases between the two germline ends. The CDR3 runs to 10 residues. The germline V gene encodes CDR1 SQVTM and CDR2 ANQGSEA. In DNA, the CDR3 is TGCAGCGTTTATGATGAAAAACTGTTTTTT. Protein sequence: CSVYDEKLFF.

The sample holds a few counts of this clonotype. This chain connects TRBV6-5 to TRBJ1-1; D possibly corresponds to TRBD1 (6 bases). V was pared by 6 bases and J by 4 bases, with 12 bases between. Germline CDR1 reads MNHEY; CDR2 reads SVGAGI. The CDR3 totals 13 residues. CDR3 coding DNA: TGTGCCAGCAGAAAAGGGGGTGGCACTGAAGCTTTCTTT. Protein: CASRKGGGTEAFF.

This chain uses TRBV7-8 with TRBJ2-7; the match to TRBD2 covers 13 bases. The CDR3 length is 15 residues. Germline CDR1 is SGHVS and CDR2 is FQNEAQ. J gave up 3 bases and V 10 bases, and 9 bases lay outside the gene matches. CDR3 residues: CAISEGLAGVYEQYF. CDR3 coding DNA: TGTGCCATCAGTGAAGGACTAGCGGGAGTCTACGAGCAGTACTTC.

This clonotype was counted many times. The genes are TRBV4-1 and TRBJ1-5, with D hard to call. The CDR3 extends over 14 amino acids. The germline gives CDR1 MGHRA, CDR2 YSYEKL. V gave up 1 base and J gave up 1 base, with 5 bases separating them. CDR3 sequence (DNA): TGCGCCAGCAGCCAAGGGACGAGCAATCAGCCCCAGCATTTT. It encodes CASSQGTSNQPQHF.

The J gene is TRBJ2-7, the V gene TRBV6-2 or TRBV6-3; D gene ambiguous. Germline values: CDR1 MNHEY, CDR2 SVGEGT. Trimming pared 4 bases from V and 2 bases from J, leaving 9 bases between. This CDR3 is built from 13 residues. The CDR3 region is CASSFAPTYEQYF. In DNA, the CDR3 is TGTGCCAGCAGTTTTGCACCTACCTACGAGCAGTACTTC.

This chain connects TRBV29-1 to TRBJ1-1, with D maybe TRBD1 (6 bases). The V and J ends lost 3 bases and 5 bases respectively, with 13 bases between them. Germline assignment: CDR1 SQVTM and CDR2 ANQGSEA. The CDR3 is made up of 13 amino acids. CDR3 protein: CSVELQGGTEAFF. As DNA, the CDR3 is TGCAGCGTTGAGTTACAGGGAGGAACTGAAGCTTTCTTT. Supplemented by reference TRBV29-1 and TRBJ1-1, the full variable domain reads SAVISQKPSRDICQRGTSLTIQCQVDSQVTMMFWYRQQPGQSLTLIATANQGSEATYESGFVIDKFPISRPNLTFSTLTVSNMSPEDSSIYLCSVELQGGTEAFFGQGTRLTVV.

This clonotype was counted many times. CDR3 in amino acids: CASSLSSNYGYTF. For the CDR3, the DNA is TGTGCCAGCAGCTTAAGCAGCAACTATGGCTACACCTTC. The chain recombines TRBV5-6 with TRBJ1-2; the D is unclear. This CDR3 region has 13 residues. The V gene lost 2 bases and the J gene lost 2 bases, with 7 bases spanning the gap. Germline values: CDR1 SGHDT, CDR2 YYEEEE.

This clonotype was detected a few times. This sequence joins TRBV29-1 and TRBJ2-7; 11 bases align to TRBD2. This CDR3 contains 13 residues. CDR1 is SQVTM, CDR2 ANQGSEA, per germline. Unmatched junction bases numbered 8, after V lost 6 bases and J lost 7 bases. The CDR3 region has the DNA TGCAGCGTGAAAACGGGACTAGCGGTTGAGCAGTACTTC. Protein: CSVKTGLAVEQYF.

Worth noting for this clonotype: Without the conserved terminal phenylalanine or tryptophan, this CDR3 likely stems from a read error. The V call is TRBV10-3, the J call TRBJ1-1; no reliable D call. This CDR3 is 14 amino acids long. Trimming stripped 2 bases from V and 5 bases from J, with 12 bases between. In germline, CDR1 is ENHRY, CDR2 SYGVKD. The CDR3 reads CAISEEGTITEAFL. As DNA, the CDR3 is TGTGCCATCAGTGAGGAGGGCACCATTACTGAAGCTTTCCTT.

The sample holds many counts of this clonotype. CDR3 in amino acids: CASSEFIQNNQPQHF. DNA of the CDR3: TGTGCCAGCAGTGAGTTTATACAGAACAATCAGCCCCAGCATTTT. The chain links TRBV2 to TRBJ1-5; D gene uncertain. Germline V gene data show CDR1 as SNHLY and CDR2 as FYNNEI. The ends were cut back, 3 bases at V and 3 bases at J, with 12 bases in the middle. The CDR3 has 15 amino acids.